This T cell receptor (beta chain) was documented in a study of pediatric ulcerative colitis (dated by TCRdb to between 2019 and 2020). For the wider study: Pancolitis was present in several ulcerative colitis patients and left-sided colitis in two, and histology consistent with ulcerative colitis was found in all of these patients. Using the Pediatric Ulcerative Colitis Activity Index, two patients were classed as having mild disease, several as having moderate disease and three as having acute severe colitis. From nine newly diagnosed, treatment-naive pediatric ulcerative colitis patients and four non-IBD control children, paired blood and rectal samples were collected.

Before the diagnostic colonoscopy, none of the ulcerative colitis patients had been given any immunosuppressive medication. Blood was sampled at the same time as the colonoscopy. The Wizard kit (Promega) was used to extract genomic DNA from both blood and intestinal samples. Sequences SGHDT (CDR1) and YYEEEE (CDR2) are obtained from the germline V gene. V loses 3 bases, J loses 7 bases, and the germline ends lie 16 bases apart. Reading from cysteine to phenylalanine, the CDR3 counts 14 amino acids. Only CDR3 DNA is held: 42 bases, read in frame from base 1. Findings and caveats that apply to the study as a whole: Clonal overlap between a subject's own blood and rectum was significantly greater in ulcerative colitis patients than in controls, which suggests more T cell trafficking to inflamed tissue. Because the repertoires came from total lymphocyte DNA, rare subsets such as regulatory T cells may have patterns that are not reflected. The healthy control group was small, with only four individuals. A couple of rectal CDR3 clonotypes were found in every ulcerative colitis patient but in no control. Features of the rectal repertoire distinguished controls, mild-moderate colitis patients and acute severe colitis patients, and in acute severe colitis, rectal diversity was reduced because of clonal expansions. For technical reasons, substantially fewer templates were yielded by the blood samples of two patients, and these blood samples were excluded from blood-rectal overlap analysis.

Using the immunoSEQ TRB Survey service, rearranged CDR3 beta regions were amplified from genomic DNA with multiplex V and J primers. To keep sequencing depth equal across samples, survey-level depth of up to 500,000 reads per sample was applied. Libraries were purified, pooled and sequenced on Illumina technology. As for the authors' bioinformatics: Productive clonality, sample overlap, pairwise scatters, CDR3 beta length, V/D/J gene usage and productiveness were assessed with immunoSEQ online tools. Calculated diversity was defined as the number of unique rearrangements divided by total templates times 100, and Shannon and Simpson indices were additionally computed. For principal component analysis, Z-score normalized data were analyzed with the R prcomp function and the ggbiplot package. Morisita's index was used to measure clonal overlap between blood and rectum within each subject. TCRdb obtained this table from immuneACCESS and retained in-frame rearrangements with V and J assigned. These tables miss some clones; where compared with another copy, unresolved V genes account for less than half of the shortfall, and the remainder is unexplained. V, J and clone size reflect that table, while D and trimming were determined from the DNA. In this sample the table shows 25,000 to 35,000 clones, roughly 82% of which occur a single time. The leading ten clones occupy about 4.5% of the sample.

On this clone itself: What antigen it recognizes has not been identified. The record has no base qualities; no much larger clone is one base away.

The receptor chain draws on TRBV5-6 and TRBJ1-2; 5 matching bases give a weak D call of TRBD1. The clonotype comes from a boy aged 5 to 17 with severe ulcerative colitis. Sequencing was done on a sample of blood. The CDR3 has the sequence CASSWERGSAGYTF. The nucleotides are TGTGCCAGCAGCTGGGAGCGGGGGTCGGCTGGCTACACCTTC.